The next 32 T cell receptor beta chains were all read from a single sample in a study of CD8+ T cells in alopecia areata. Sequencing relied on a cDNA template that was reverse transcribed from extracted RNA. Sequencing used immunoSEQ multiplex PCR; TCRdb keeps in-frame clones, though not all of them. The repertoire holds 110,000 to 150,000 clones, 65% to 90% seen once, with 25% in the top ten. Indicated treatment: oral pan-JAK inhibitor, 5-10 mg twice daily. Sequences were derived from CD8+ T cells sorted from blood, sampled at week 4, from a patient treated with tofacitinib. These TCRs come from a human donor with alopecia areata.

V and J are TRBV4-1 and TRBJ2-7, with D uncertain. The CDR3 spans 13 residues. Trimming took 0 bases from V and 2 from J, leaving 5 bases between them. Per germline, CDR1 MGHRA and CDR2 YSYEKL. The CDR3 DNA follows: TGCGCCAGCAGCCAAGATGGCCCCTACGAGCAGTACTTC. It yields the protein CASSQDGPYEQYF.

The chain has TRBV11-2 and TRBJ2-3; D is uncertain. The germline CDR1 and CDR2 sequences are SGHAT and FQNNGV. The ends were cut back, 0 bases at V and 2 bases at J, with 12 bases in the middle. CDR3 length: 16 residues. The CDR3 is CASSLEAKGNTDTQYF. For the CDR3, the DNA is TGTGCCAGCAGCTTAGAGGCAAAAGGGAACACAGATACGCAGTATTTT.

This clone has ten or more counts. The gene calls are TRBV10-3 and TRBJ2-7, with 8 bases fitting TRBD1. CDR1 and CDR2 from the germline V gene are ENHRY and SYGVKD. J lost 3 bases, V lost 7 bases, and 14 bases had no gene match. There are 16 residues in the CDR3. This CDR3 is CAITGDLGQGIYEQYF. CDR3 DNA sequence: TGTGCCATCACCGGGGACCTAGGACAGGGTATCTACGAGCAGTACTTC.

V and J are TRBV11-2 and TRBJ2-3; 8 bases agree with TRBD2. CDR1 and CDR2 (germline): SGHAT, FQNNGV. This CDR3 region has 15 residues. V shed 3 bases, J shed 0 bases, and the junction held 2 bases outside the gene matches. CDR3 loop: CASSFTGGSTDTQYF. The CDR3 nucleotides are TGTGCCAGCAGCTTTACGGGGGGGAGCACAGATACGCAGTATTTT.

This clone was counted between two and nine times. The chain recombines TRBV27 with TRBJ2-2; 7 bases line up with TRBD1. Germline CDR1 reads MNHEY; CDR2 reads SMNVEV (reference sequence). V lost 3 bases, J lost 6 bases, and 7 bases stayed unmatched. The CDR3 runs 15 residues. The DNA of the CDR3 is TGTGCCAGCAGTTTTACAGGGGCGCGATCCGGGGAGCTGTTTTTT. Translated, it gives CASSFTGARSGELFF.

A few counts support this clone. The chain has TRBV10-3 and TRBJ2-3; the D is unclear. CDR3 length: 13 residues. The germline CDR1 and CDR2 sequences are ENHRY and SYGVKD. Trimming left V 5 bases short and J 9 bases short, with 15 bases between. Written as DNA, the CDR3 is TGTGCCATCAGTAACGACGGGTACGACACGCAGTATTTT. This codes for CAISNDGYDTQYF.

The V and J genes are TRBV7-9 and TRBJ2-3; 10 nucleotides align to TRBD2. CDR1 is SEHNR, CDR2 FQNEAQ, per germline (reference sequence). This CDR3 has 15 residues. V was clipped by 1 base and J by 4 bases; unmatched bases: 2. This CDR3 reads CASSLVGLAPDTQYF. The CDR3 coding sequence is TGTGCCAGCAGCTTAGTGGGACTAGCGCCAGATACGCAGTATTTT. Variable domain in full (rest from reference TRBV7-9 and TRBJ2-3): DTGVSQNPRHKITKRGQNVTFRCDPISEHNRLYWYRQTLGQGPEFLTYFQNEAQLEKSRLLSDRFSAERPKGSFSTLEIQRTEQGDSAMYLCASSLVGLAPDTQYFGPGTRLTVL.

CDR3 residues: CASSQVGGAAGELFF. The CDR3 bases are TGTGCCAGCAGCCAAGTCGGCGGGGCGGCCGGGGAGCTGTTTTTT. The V gene is TRBV14, the J gene TRBJ2-2; tentative D call: TRBD2 (6 bases). The CDR3 is 15 residues long. Trimming removed 1 base at V and 6 bases at J, with 12 bases between. Germline V gene lookup returns CDR1 SGHDN and CDR2 FVKESK.

This clone came up once. The chain combines TRBV27 with TRBJ2-3; D may correspond to TRBD1 or TRBD2 (5 bases each). The CDR3 has 14 residues. The germline gives CDR1 MNHEY, CDR2 SMNVEV (reference sequence). The V end lost 3 bases, the J end lost 4 bases, and 11 bases lay between the germline ends. CDR3 nucleotides: TGTGCCAGCAGTTTGTCTCAGGGAGCAGATACGCAGTATTTT. This gives the protein CASSLSQGADTQYF.

V gene TRBV9 combines with J gene TRBJ2-3, with D hard to call. V was cut by 0 bases and J by 5 bases, with 4 bases left in between. CDR1 is SGDLS, CDR2 YYNGEE, per germline. This CDR3 contains 12 residues. This CDR3 is CASSVEIDTQYF. CDR3 nucleotides: TGTGCCAGCAGCGTAGAGATAGATACGCAGTATTTT.

This clone occurred once. The chain employs TRBV4-1 and TRBJ2-2; D is possibly TRBD2 (6 bases). The germline V and J ends were trimmed by 5 bases and 4 bases, with 14 bases remaining between them. Per germline, CDR1 MGHRA and CDR2 YSYEKL. The CDR3 runs 15 residues. The CDR3, as DNA: TGCGCCAGCAGCTCACGGGGAGCGGGCACCGGGGAGCTGTTTTTT. Protein: CASSSRGAGTGELFF.

This chain connects TRBV7-2 to TRBJ2-3, with D unclear. Trimming shortened V by 5 bases and J by 4 bases, and 7 bases separated the two germline ends. In germline, CDR1 is SGHTA, CDR2 FQGNSA. The CDR3 is 12 residues long. Written as DNA, the CDR3 is TGTGCCAGCAGCAACCGCCCAGATACGCAGTATTTT. It translates to CASSNRPDTQYF.

The V gene is TRBV5-1, the J gene TRBJ2-1; D may be TRBD1 (6 bases). The CDR3 is 15 amino acids. The V end was cut by 4 bases, the J end by 15 bases, with 26 bases between. CDR1 is SGHRS, CDR2 YFSETQ, per germline. The CDR3 DNA reads as TGCGCCAGCAGCGAGTCCAGGGGAAGGTACGACCCTTCGTTCTTC. Translation: CASSESRGRYDPSFF. Full variable domain (remainder filled in from reference TRBV5-1 and TRBJ2-1): KAGVTQTPRYLIKTRGQQVTLSCSPISGHRSVSWYQQTPGQGLQFLFEYFSETQRNKGNFPGRFSGRQFSNSRSEMNVSTLELGDSALYLCASSESRGRYDPSFFGPGTRLTVL.

This clone was observed a handful of times. The chain couples TRBV29-1 to TRBJ2-2, with D perhaps TRBD2 (5 bases). Germline lookup yields CDR1 SQVTM and CDR2 ANQGSEA. Trimming stripped 0 bases from V and 5 bases from J, with 7 bases between. The CDR3 runs to 13 residues. In nucleotides, the CDR3 is TGCAGCGTTGAAGATCCGGGAACCGGGGAGCTGTTTTTT. Its protein product is CSVEDPGTGELFF.

This clone was picked up a small number of times. The chain links TRBV4-1 to TRBJ2-5; TRBD1 matches at 7 bases. Germline loops: CDR1 MGHRA, CDR2 YSYEKL. J lost 2 bases, V lost 4 bases, and 4 bases had no gene match. The CDR3 length is 14 residues. CDR3 nucleotide sequence: TGCGCCAGCAGCCTTCGACAGGGTCAAGAGACCCAGTACTTC. Translation: CASSLRQGQETQYF.

The V call is TRBV19, the J call TRBJ2-2, with 11 bases lining up with TRBD2. Germline loops: CDR1 LNHDA, CDR2 SQIVND (reference sequence). CDR3 length: 16 amino acids. J was trimmed by 5 bases and V by 4 bases; bases with no gene match: 6. CDR3 coding DNA: TGTGCCAGTAGTACCGCTAGCGGGGGGCGGACCGGGGAGCTGTTTTTT. Translating it yields CASSTASGGRTGELFF.

This chain uses TRBV2 with TRBJ2-3, with unresolved D. Germline V gives CDR1 SNHLY, CDR2 FYNNEI. The ends were cut back, 6 bases at V and 3 bases at J, with 16 bases in the middle. CDR3 length: 15 amino acids. CDR3 region: CASSSGRDETDTQYF. The CDR3 coding sequence is TGTGCCAGCAGCTCCGGACGCGACGAGACAGATACGCAGTATTTT. Filled out from reference TRBV2 and TRBJ2-3, the complete variable domain reads EPEVTQTPSHQVTQMGQEVILRCVPISNHLYFYWYRQILGQKVEFLVSFYNNEISEKSEIFDDQFSVERPDGSNFTLKIRSTKLEDSAMYFCASSSGRDETDTQYFGPGTRLTVL.

The J gene is TRBJ2-4, the V gene TRBV7-8; TRBD1 aligns across 11 bases. Germline lookup yields CDR1 SGHVS and CDR2 FQNEAQ. The CDR3 contains 16 residues. V lost 5 bases to trimming and J lost 9 bases; unmatched junction nucleotides: 12. This chain's CDR3 is CASSLSRTGGFGIQYF. The CDR3 coding sequence is TGTGCCAGCAGCCTCTCGCGGACAGGGGGCTTTGGCATTCAGTACTTC.

This clone was recorded only once. The V and J genes are TRBV4-2 and TRBJ2-7, with D maybe TRBD2 (7 bases). The germline V gene has CDR1 LGHNA and CDR2 YNFKEQ. This CDR3 comprises 17 residues. Deletions cut 2 bases from V and 3 bases from J, with 20 bases between. This CDR3 is CASSQSPNGGLFYEQYF. In DNA form, the CDR3 reads TGTGCCAGCAGCCAATCTCCTAACGGGGGGCTCTTCTACGAGCAGTACTTC.

This chain links TRBV10-1 with TRBJ2-1; D tentatively reads TRBD1 or TRBD2 (6 bases each). Trimming pared 3 bases from V and 8 bases from J, leaving 11 bases between. Germline CDR1 and CDR2: WNHNN and SYGVQD (reference sequence). The CDR3 is 13 amino acids. The CDR3 reads CASSDGGTYEQFF. CDR3 coding DNA: TGCGCCAGCAGTGACGGCGGGACATATGAGCAGTTCTTC.

The genes are TRBV2 and TRBJ2-3, with TRBD2 identical over 9 bases. V gave up 4 bases and J gave up 0 bases; unmatched junction bases: 2. Germline-derived CDR1 and CDR2 are SNHLY and FYNNEI. There are 15 residues in the CDR3. The CDR3 DNA follows: TGTGCCAGCAGTGGACTAGCGGCAAGCACAGATACGCAGTATTTT. It is translated as CASSGLAASTDTQYF. Complete variable domain (other parts from reference TRBV2 and TRBJ2-3): EPEVTQTPSHQVTQMGQEVILRCVPISNHLYFYWYRQILGQKVEFLVSFYNNEISEKSEIFDDQFSVERPDGSNFTLKIRSTKLEDSAMYFCASSGLAASTDTQYFGPGTRLTVL.

This clone was detected only once. The chain uses TRBV4-1 and TRBJ2-5, with D unresolved. Germline CDR1 and CDR2: MGHRA and YSYEKL. V gave up 0 bases and J gave up 3 bases, with 14 bases separating them. The CDR3 runs 16 residues. CDR3 nucleotides: TGCGCCAGCAGCCAAGAGCCTGGCATCCAAGAAGAGACCCAGTACTTC. The encoded protein is CASSQEPGIQEETQYF.

V usage is TRBV13 and J usage is TRBJ1-2; the D is unclear. The CDR3 totals 18 residues. V lost 4 bases to trimming and J lost 8 bases, with 29 bases between them. The germline V gene has CDR1 PRHDT and CDR2 FYEKMQ (reference sequence). The CDR3, as DNA: TGTGCCAGCAGCTCTCCCCGAAGTGAGACCACTCACCCGGGGGGCTACACCTTC. Encoded protein: CASSSPRSETTHPGGYTF.

Only one count was recorded for this clone. The chain links TRBV2 to TRBJ2-1, with 9 bases aligning to TRBD2. V lost 5 bases, J lost 3 bases, and 5 bases stayed unmatched. From germline, CDR1 is SNHLY and CDR2 FYNNEI. This CDR3 region has 15 residues. The CDR3 DNA sequence: TGTGCCAGCAGTTTCAGCGGGGGGCTCTACAATGAGCAGTTCTTC. Translating gives CASSFSGGLYNEQFF.

This chain joins TRBV27 and TRBJ1-2; tentatively, D is TRBD1 (5 bases). CDR3 size: 14 residues. The V and J ends lost 3 bases and 7 bases respectively, with 15 bases between them. Per germline, CDR1 MNHEY and CDR2 SMNVEV (reference sequence). Here the CDR3 DNA reads TGTGCCAGCAGTTTTGGGGGGGTCGAGGGTGGCTACACCTTC. Residues: CASSFGGVEGGYTF.

The genes are TRBV4-1 and TRBJ1-4, with unresolved D. The CDR3 spans 15 residues. The V gene lost 2 bases and the J gene lost 0 bases, with 7 bases spanning the gap. The V gene's germline CDR1 is MGHRA and CDR2 YSYEKL. Here the CDR3 reads CASSQRETTNEKLFF. As DNA, the CDR3 is TGCGCCAGCAGCCAAAGGGAGACAACTAATGAAAAACTGTTTTTT.

This clone appeared a few times. The gene calls are TRBV7-9 and TRBJ2-1; D is possibly TRBD1 or TRBD2 (6 bases each). Germline V gene lookup returns CDR1 SEHNR and CDR2 FQNEAQ (reference sequence). This CDR3 is built from 14 residues. V was shortened by 4 bases and J by 8 bases, with 15 bases between the two germline ends. The CDR3 coding sequence is TGTGCCAGCAGCTACGTAGGGGGGAGCGATGAGCAGTTCTTC. Translated, it gives CASSYVGGSDEQFF.

The gene calls are TRBV27 and TRBJ1-1; D is unclear. V was pared by 6 bases and J by 7 bases, with 18 bases between. The CDR3 is 14 residues long. CDR1 MNHEY and CDR2 SMNVEV come from the germline V gene (reference sequence). Here the CDR3 reads CASRPFSPALEAFF. The CDR3 bases are TGTGCCAGCAGGCCCTTCAGCCCGGCCCTTGAAGCTTTCTTT.

This clone was seen just once. The CDR3 DNA reads as TGTGCCAGCAGTTACTCGACAGGGTACACTGAAGCTTTCTTT. Residues: CASSYSTGYTEAFF. The rearrangement uses TRBV6-5 and TRBJ1-1, with 7 bases lining up with TRBD1. Trimming removed 0 bases from V and 3 bases from J; junction bases left unmatched: 1. This CDR3 is 14 amino acids long. Germline V gene data show CDR1 as MNHEY and CDR2 as SVGAGI.

V gene TRBV7-9 combines with J gene TRBJ2-5; D may be TRBD2 (6 bases). V gave up 5 bases and J gave up 4 bases, with 14 bases separating them. There are 14 residues in the CDR3. Germline CDR1 SEHNR, CDR2 FQNEAQ (reference sequence). As DNA, the CDR3 is TGTGCCAGCAGCCCCCTGTCGGGGGTAGAGACCCAGTACTTC. Encoded protein: CASSPLSGVETQYF.

The rearrangement uses TRBV28 and TRBJ2-2; weak D call: TRBD1 (5 bases). Trimming shortened V by 3 bases and J by 1 base, and 9 bases separated the two germline ends. CDR1 is MDHEN and CDR2 is SYDVKM in the germline V gene. This CDR3 has 15 amino acids. As DNA, the CDR3 is TGTGCCAGCAGTTTCCGACAGCAGAACACCGGGGAGCTGTTTTTT. Translating it yields CASSFRQQNTGELFF.

V usage is TRBV12-5 and J usage is TRBJ2-3; 9 nucleotides agree with TRBD1. The CDR3 has 15 residues. J lost 4 bases, V lost 2 bases, and 4 bases had no gene match. Germline CDR1 reads LGHNT; CDR2 reads FRNRAP. The CDR3 loop reads CASGLLQGAADTQYF. DNA for the CDR3: TGTGCTAGTGGTTTGTTACAGGGGGCGGCAGATACGCAGTATTTT.